A single sample gave rise to the 26 T cell receptor beta chains below, sequenced in a study of cytomegalovirus exposure and HLA in healthy donors. Primers: 60 Vbeta forward and 13 Jbeta reverse. Produced via immunoSEQ multiplex PCR; TCRdb's table is partial and in-frame only. The sample carries approximately 170,000 clones, roughly 80% recorded once. Input material: PBMCs. The receptors were sampled from a man in his forties or fifties in good health and CMV-seropositive.

The gene calls are TRBV7-9 and TRBJ2-5; TRBD1 matches at 10 bases. Gene TRBJ2-7 matches the end of the DNA better, so the J call may be wrong. The germline V gene encodes CDR1 SEHNR and CDR2 FQNEAQ (reference sequence). The CDR3 consists of 13 residues. The CDR3, as DNA: TGTGCCAGCAGCCAGGGACAGGGGCACGAGCAGTACTTC. Protein product: CASSQGQGHEQYF.

The CDR3 loop is CASSMGQGAGAGELFF. The CDR3 coding sequence is TGTGCCAGTAGTATGGGGCAGGGGGCTGGCGCCGGGGAGCTGTTTTTT. J is TRBJ2-2 and V is TRBV19; 8 bases align to TRBD1. V gave up 3 bases and J gave up 6 bases; unmatched junction bases: 9. The germline V gene encodes CDR1 LNHDA and CDR2 SQIVND (reference sequence). CDR3 length equals 16 residues.

The chain recombines TRBV18 with TRBJ2-5; 10 nucleotides line up with TRBD2. The germline V gene encodes CDR1 KGHSH and CDR2 LQKENI. Losses at the gene ends were 3 bases for V and 3 bases for J; bases not matched to a gene: 7. The CDR3 consists of 16 residues. The CDR3 protein is CASSPRALAGEETQYF. DNA for the CDR3: TGTGCCAGCTCACCCCGGGCTCTAGCGGGGGAAGAGACCCAGTACTTC.

V gene TRBV2 combines with J gene TRBJ1-6; a possible D gene is TRBD1 (5 bases). Germline V gene data show CDR1 as SNHLY and CDR2 as FYNNEI. The CDR3 sequence is 13 residues long. Trimming stripped 4 bases from V and 4 bases from J, with 5 bases between. CDR3 in amino acids: CASSGQYNSPLHF. In DNA, the CDR3 is TGTGCCAGCAGTGGACAGTATAATTCACCCCTCCACTTT.

In its sample, this clone was seen a few times. This chain joins TRBV6-1 and TRBJ1-3, with D uncertain. The CDR3 runs to 18 residues. Between the trimmed V and J ends, which lost 2 bases and 0 bases, there was a span of 17 bases. The germline V gene encodes CDR1 MNHNS and CDR2 SASEGT. The CDR3 sequence is CASSENHLRRSSGNTIYF. CDR3 bases: TGTGCCAGCAGTGAAAATCACCTTCGGCGGAGCTCTGGAAACACCATATATTTT.

This clone occurred once. This chain joins TRBV6-1 and TRBJ2-5; 10 bases line up with TRBD2. J was trimmed by 6 bases and V by 5 bases; bases with no gene match: 9. The germline V gene has CDR1 MNHNS and CDR2 SASEGT. The CDR3 sequence is 15 residues long. The CDR3 DNA sequence: TGTGCCAGCAGTACGGCTAGCGGGAGTTTAAAGACCCAGTACTTC. It yields the protein CASSTASGSLKTQYF.

The chain employs TRBV18 and TRBJ2-3; the D is unclear. The CDR3 length is 14 residues. The V gene's germline CDR1 is KGHSH and CDR2 LQKENI. Trimming pared 5 bases from V and 3 bases from J, leaving 12 bases between. CDR3 protein: CASSGTRATDTQYF. CDR3 sequence (DNA): TGTGCCAGCTCAGGAACGCGAGCGACAGATACGCAGTATTTT.

The chain combines TRBV5-6 with TRBJ2-3; TRBD1 agrees at 9 bases. This CDR3 contains 15 residues. Germline CDR1 and CDR2: SGHDT and YYEEEE. V gave up 3 bases and J gave up 2 bases; unmatched junction bases: 4. The CDR3, as DNA: TGTGCCAGCAGCTACAGGGGGCGCGACACAGATACGCAGTATTTT. Protein: CASSYRGRDTDTQYF.

The J gene is TRBJ2-1, the V gene TRBV9; 15 bases are a match to TRBD2. Germline CDR1 and CDR2: SGDLS and YYNGEE. The CDR3 sequence is 17 residues long. The ends lost 8 bases at V and 2 bases at J; junction bases unmatched: 8. CDR3 sequence: CARPRTSGGAAYNEQFF. The CDR3 DNA follows: TGTGCCAGGCCTAGGACTAGCGGGGGGGCGGCCTACAATGAGCAGTTCTTC.

J is TRBJ1-5 and V is TRBV27; 7 positions match TRBD1. The germline V gene has CDR1 MNHEY and CDR2 SMNVEV (reference sequence). Losses at the gene ends were 5 bases for V and 6 bases for J; bases not matched to a gene: 4. The CDR3 runs to 13 residues. This chain's CDR3 is CASSMAGGQPQHF. The DNA of the CDR3 is TGTGCCAGCAGTATGGCAGGGGGTCAGCCCCAGCATTTT.

The rearrangement uses TRBV6-5 and TRBJ2-7, with a weak D call TRBD1 (6 bases). The CDR3 length is 14 residues. V lost 5 bases, J lost 0 bases, and 11 bases lay in between. Per germline, CDR1 MNHEY and CDR2 SVGAGI. CDR3 amino acids: CASSLGDISYEQYF. CDR3 DNA sequence: TGTGCCAGCAGTCTGGGGGACATCTCCTACGAGCAGTACTTC.

The chain links TRBV7-2 to TRBJ2-2; a possible D gene is TRBD2 (7 bases). CDR1 and CDR2 from the germline V gene are SGHTA and FQGNSA. V was trimmed by 6 bases and J by 7 bases, leaving 18 bases between them. The CDR3 totals 15 residues. The CDR3 is CASSSGRGGVGELFF. In DNA, the CDR3 is TGTGCCAGCAGTTCGGGCAGGGGAGGGGTCGGGGAGCTGTTTTTT.

The V call is TRBV6-5, the J call TRBJ2-3; D is ambiguous. CDR3 length: 14 amino acids. Trimming removed 1 base from V and 0 bases from J, with 5 bases in between. CDR1 MNHEY and CDR2 SVGAGI come from the germline V gene. CDR3 residues: CASSYFLSTDTQYF. The CDR3 DNA is TGTGCCAGCAGTTACTTCCTAAGCACAGATACGCAGTATTTT.

The CDR3: CASSVVEDSPLSEQFF. CDR3 nucleotides: TGTGCCAGCAGCGTAGTGGAGGACTCCCCCTTGAGTGAGCAGTTCTTC. The chain joins TRBV9 to TRBJ2-1; maybe TRBD2 (5 bases). V lost 0 bases, J lost 9 bases, and 19 bases lay in between. CDR1 and CDR2 from the germline V gene are SGDLS and YYNGEE. The CDR3 extends over 16 amino acids.

This chain uses TRBV29-1 with TRBJ1-3; D perhaps matches TRBD1 (5 bases). Trimming took 0 bases from V and 2 from J, leaving 8 bases between them. CDR1 and CDR2 (germline): SQVTM, ANQGSEA. The CDR3 consists of 14 residues. Written as DNA, the CDR3 is TGCAGCGTTGAAGATGCGACAGCTGGAAACACCATATATTTT. It encodes CSVEDATAGNTIYF.

The CDR3 region is CASRQGGDQPQHF. CDR3 DNA: TGTGCCAGCAGACAGGGGGGCGACCAGCCCCAGCATTTT. The V and J genes are TRBV9 and TRBJ1-5, with 8 bases matching TRBD1. Per the germline V gene, CDR1 is SGDLS and CDR2 is YYNGEE. V was pared by 5 bases and J by 7 bases, with 5 bases of the junction left unmatched. The CDR3 contains 13 residues.

This clone has only a few counts. This specimen includes other DNA sequences encoding the same CDR3. V is TRBV5-1 and J is TRBJ1-1, with 9 bases identical to TRBD1. V lost 3 bases, J lost 5 bases, and 5 bases stayed unmatched. This CDR3 has 14 amino acids. Germline V CDR1 and CDR2: SGHRS, YFSETQ. CDR3 residues: CASSWGQGYTEAFF. The CDR3 DNA reads TGCGCCAGCAGCTGGGGACAGGGTTATACTGAAGCTTTCTTT.

The chain is built from TRBV7-9 and TRBJ2-7; TRBD1 might be the D (5 bases). Trimming pared 5 bases from V and 5 bases from J, leaving 13 bases between. The CDR3 length is 13 residues. In germline, CDR1 is SEHNR, CDR2 FQNEAQ (reference sequence). As DNA, the CDR3 is TGTGCCAGCAGCCTCTCCAGGGCGGACGAGCAGTACTTC. Translation: CASSLSRADEQYF.

The chain employs TRBV7-3 and TRBJ2-2; weak D call: TRBD1 (5 bases). The CDR3 sequence is 15 residues long. Trimming shortened V by 2 bases and J by 1 base, and 8 bases separated the two germline ends. Germline assignment: CDR1 SGHTA and CDR2 FQGTGA. CDR3 residues: CASSLGQGNTGELFF. For the CDR3, the DNA is TGTGCCAGCAGCTTAGGCCAGGGGAACACCGGGGAGCTGTTTTTT. Supplemented by reference TRBV7-3 and TRBJ2-2, the full variable domain reads GAGVSQTPSNKVTEKGKYVELRCDPISGHTALYWYRQSLGQGPEFLIYFQGTGAADDSGLPNDRFFAVRPEGSVSTLKIQRTERGDSAVYLCASSLGQGNTGELFFGEGSRLTVL.

This clone was seen once. V gene TRBV28 combines with J gene TRBJ1-3; D not certain. V lost 2 bases and J lost 5, with 13 bases in between. Germline V gene lookup returns CDR1 MDHEN and CDR2 SYDVKM. The CDR3 totals 15 residues. CDR3 loop: CASSLNPGLRNTIYF. The CDR3, as DNA: TGTGCCAGCAGTTTAAATCCGGGGTTGAGAAACACCATATATTTT.

J is TRBJ1-1 and V is TRBV30; 9 nucleotides agree with TRBD1. V dropped 1 base and J dropped 1; count of bases not matched to a gene: 7. CDR1 and CDR2 (germline): GTSNPN, SVGIG (reference sequence). CDR3 length equals 16 residues. CDR3 sequence reads: CAWSARRDRANTEAFF. The CDR3, as DNA: TGTGCCTGGAGTGCCCGACGGGACAGGGCGAACACTGAAGCTTTCTTT. The whole variable domain, filled in from reference TRBV30 and TRBJ1-1, reads SQTIHQWPATLVQPVGSPLSLECTVEGTSNPNLYWYRQAAGRGLQLLFYSVGIGQISSEVPQNLSASRPQDRQFILSSKKLLLSDSGFYLCAWSARRDRANTEAFFGQGTRLTVV.

The rearrangement uses TRBV2 and TRBJ1-1; no definite D call. CDR3 size: 13 residues. Per germline, CDR1 SNHLY and CDR2 FYNNEI. Between the trimmed V and J ends, which lost 3 bases and 1 base, there was a span of 6 bases. CDR3 in amino acids: CASSDNGNTEAFF. CDR3 nucleotides: TGTGCCAGCAGTGATAACGGGAACACTGAAGCTTTCTTT.

The rearrangement uses TRBV5-6 and TRBJ2-7, with 7 positions matching TRBD2. The CDR3 loop spans 15 amino acids. Germline V lookup: CDR1 SGHDT, CDR2 YYEEEE. The junction had 4 bases not matched to a gene; V was cut back by 0 bases and J by 1 base. CDR3 bases: TGTGCCAGCAGCTTGGGGCTAGCGGATTCCTACGAGCAGTACTTC. This sequence encodes CASSLGLADSYEQYF. The variable domain in full, with the rest retrieved from reference TRBV5-6 and TRBJ2-7, is DAGVTQSPTHLIKTRGQQVTLRCSPKSGHDTVSWYQQALGQGPQFIFQYYEEEERQRGNFPDRFSGHQFPNYSSELNVNALLLGDSALYLCASSLGLADSYEQYFGPGTRLTVT.

The chain has TRBV21-1 and TRBJ2-3; TRBD2, the D gene given by the table, was not confirmed from the DNA. TRBV21-1 corresponds to a pseudogene. The length of the CDR3 is 19 residues. As DNA, the CDR3 is TGTGCCAGCGTCGACGGACTAGCGGGGGCAAAGTCTAGCACAGATACGCAGTATTTT. Its protein product is CASVDGLAGAKSSTDTQYF.

The rearrangement links TRBV28 to TRBJ1-5, with TRBD1 matching 7 bases. CDR1 is MDHEN, CDR2 SYDVKM, per germline. J lost 0 bases, V lost 2 bases, and 7 bases had no gene match. This CDR3 is 17 amino acids long. The CDR3 DNA reads as TGTGCCAGCAGTTTAGTTCCAGGGGGATATAGCAATCAGCCCCAGCATTTT. It yields the protein CASSLVPGGYSNQPQHF.

The chain is built from TRBV30 and TRBJ1-4; D not certain. Germline loops: CDR1 GTSNPN, CDR2 SVGIG (reference sequence). V was pared by 6 bases and J by 8 bases, with 16 bases between. This CDR3 region has 13 residues. In DNA, the CDR3 is TGTGCCTGCTACCGGGGATCGGGAGAAAAACTGTTTTTT. It translates to CACYRGSGEKLFF.